This TCR beta chain came from a study of spatial heterogeneity in lung cancer. Across the study: Beta-chain sequences were consistently detected more often than alpha-chain sequences.

The time point: sample taken at primary tumor resection. Frozen PBMC, nontumor lung or tumor provided whole RNA, which was sequenced unsorted. Study-wide results and limits: Blood showed ubiquitous tumor TCRs more often at resection than at routine follow-up.

As regards this clonotype: Its cognate antigen is unknown.

TCR cDNA molecules were tagged individually, and each one carried a unique molecular identifier. Via MiXCR, TCRdb re-called the 5' RACE reads, giving one row per CDR3 protein. The sample includes some 47,000 distinct CDR3 sequences, about 7.4% of them seen just once. The V segment lost 4 bases and the J segment 2 bases; nucleotides outside the gene matches: 11. CDR1 is SGHDT, CDR2 YYEEEE, per germline. The CDR3 runs 17 residues. The rearrangement uses TRBV5-6 and TRBJ1-5; TRBD1 matches at 8 bases. This clonotype originated in a female donor with early-stage non-small cell lung cancer. The material was PBMCs, obtained at surgery. CDR3 in amino acids: CASSQGASGLGNQPQHF. In DNA, the CDR3 is TGTGCCAGCAGCCAGGGGGCGTCGGGTTTGGGCAATCAGCCCCAGCATTTT.